This TCR beta chain was identified during a study of blood T cells in healthy people across ages. This clonotype was recorded a few times. Its antigen is not known. The use of a sample-barcoded 5' primer and a J-beta primer mix characterized a second PCR of about 6 to 12 cycles. Tags on each cDNA molecule came from a template-switch adaptor with 12 random nucleotides. TCRdb re-called the 5' RACE reads with MiXCR, one entry per CDR3 protein. The sample comprises some 920,000 distinct CDR3 sequences, roughly half of which are singletons, and 20% to 25% rests with the top ten. Whole-study results and caveats: Long-lived donors exceeded aged donors in naive CD4+ cells and diversity. Nothing was known about donor CMV status, and this possibly confounded expanded clonotype changes. Unsorted PBMC input precluded a conclusive naive versus antigen-experienced comparison.

In germline, CDR1 is SGDLS, CDR2 YYNGEE. This CDR3 is built from 15 residues. The V end was cut by 0 bases, the J end by 5 bases, with 14 bases between. The chain carries TRBV9 and TRBJ2-5; D unclear. The receptor comes from a woman aged 55-69 years in good health. Sequencing input: blood. CDR3 DNA: TGTGCCAGCAGCGTAGAATCGTCTGGCAGGGAGACCCAGTACTTC. Amino acid sequence: CASSVESSGRETQYF.